The 5 T cell receptor beta chains below all came from one sample that was sequenced in a study of identical twins. TCRdb itself ran the 5' RACE reads through MiXCR, one entry per CDR3 protein. The table has hundreds of thousands of distinct CDR3 sequences, over 20% seen once. The sample was also linked to a second study, of T cells expressing NK-cell markers.

The sequenced material came from PBMCs. The receptors were gathered from a woman between 18 and 30 years old in good health.

There are many counts of this clonotype. V is TRBV20-1 and J is TRBJ2-4, with D unresolved. The germline V gene has CDR1 DFQATT and CDR2 SNEGSKA (reference sequence). This CDR3 is built from 14 residues. V was pared by 2 bases and J by 0 bases, with 8 bases between. The CDR3 DNA sequence: TGCAGTGCTAGAAGCCCGGGAGCCAAAAACATTCAGTACTTC. Encoded protein: CSARSPGAKNIQYF.

CDR3 protein: CASSKGSRRGSYNEQFF. CDR3 nucleotide sequence: TGTGCCAGTAGTAAGGGTAGTCGCCGAGGATCCTACAATGAGCAGTTCTTC. This chain links TRBV19 with TRBJ2-1; no clear D gene. There are 17 residues in the CDR3. Trimming stripped 4 bases from V and 1 base from J, with 17 bases between. Germline-derived CDR1 and CDR2 are LNHDA and SQIVND (reference sequence).

This clonotype has more than one count but fewer than ten. The J gene is TRBJ1-1, the V gene TRBV20-1; 7 bases fit TRBD1. V dropped 2 bases and J dropped 4; count of bases not matched to a gene: 7. The CDR3 is 14 residues long. Germline CDR1 DFQATT, CDR2 SNEGSKA (reference sequence). The CDR3 DNA sequence: TGCAGTGCTAGACCGACAGGGAGGAGCACTGAAGCTTTCTTT. Protein: CSARPTGRSTEAFF.

The chain couples TRBV10-3 to TRBJ2-3; 9 nucleotides match TRBD1. V was clipped by 11 bases and J by 0 bases; unmatched bases: 12. The CDR3 contains 16 residues. The germline CDR1 and CDR2 sequences are ENHRY and SYGVKD. The CDR3 region is CACRTGASTSTDTQYF. CDR3 DNA: TGTGCCTGCAGGACAGGGGCCAGTACTAGCACAGATACGCAGTATTTT.

There are a few counts of this clonotype. The rearrangement uses TRBV20-1 and TRBJ2-3; 11 nucleotides agree with TRBD2. The germline V gene encodes CDR1 DFQATT and CDR2 SNEGSKA (reference sequence). The CDR3 loop spans 14 amino acids. Unmatched junction bases numbered 3, after V lost 6 bases and J lost 1 base. CDR3 sequence: CSAIAGGGTDTQYF. The CDR3 nucleotides read TGCAGTGCAATAGCGGGAGGGGGCACAGATACGCAGTATTTT.